Listed below are T cell receptor beta chains from one sample, sequenced in a study of molecular identifiers for immune sequencing clone quantification. TCRdb independently ran MiXCR on the PCR reads; one entry per CDR3 protein. The sample consists of about 100,000 distinct CDR3 sequences, 36% of them appearing once. The sample was naive CD8+ T cells from blood, with Jurkat cell RNA spiked in. The receptors were gathered from a human donor in good health. Some libraries in this study had Jurkat cell RNA spiked in. Both conserved end residues are part of each CDR3. A D gene is named only where the DNA matches it firmly. Expanded clones are given a class, and other clones once, few, many or no size at all.

D: -; J: TRBJ2-5; size: many; V: TRBV7-6; CDR3: CASSSDLQETQYF; DNA: TGTGCCAGCAGCTCGGACCTCCAAGAGACCCAGTACTTC
D: -; J: TRBJ1-2; size: few; V: TRBV29-1; CDR3: CSGRANYGYTF; DNA: TGCAGCGGCAGGGCCAACTATGGCTACACCTTC
D: -; J: TRBJ2-1; size: -; V: TRBV10-3; CDR3: CAISESGRWDNEQFF; DNA: TGTGCCATCAGTGAGTCGGGGAGGTGGGACAATGAGCAGTTCTTC
D: TRBD2; J: TRBJ2-3; size: -; V: TRBV9; CDR3: CASSVGGTSGRGDTQYF; DNA: TGTGCCAGCAGCGTAGGAGGGACTAGCGGAAGGGGGGATACGCAGTATTTT
D: -; J: TRBJ1-4; size: -; V: TRBV6-5; CDR3: CAGSFRGPPWEKLFF; DNA: TGTGCCGGCAGCTTCAGGGGCCCGCCGTGGGAAAAACTGTTTTTT
D: TRBD2; J: TRBJ2-2; size: many; V: TRBV20-1; CDR3: CSASGTSTGELFF; DNA: TGCAGTGCTTCCGGGACTAGTACCGGGGAGCTGTTTTTT
D: -; J: TRBJ2-6; size: many; V: TRBV12-3/TRBV12-4; CDR3: CASGSGANVLTF; DNA: TGTGCCAGCGGTTCCGGGGCCAACGTCCTGACTTTC
D: -; J: TRBJ1-5; size: few; V: TRBV12-3/TRBV12-4; CDR3: CASSPGAGFSNQPQHF; DNA: TGTGCCAGCAGTCCCGGCGCTGGGTTTAGCAATCAGCCCCAGCATTTT
D: -; J: TRBJ2-7; size: -; V: TRBV9; CDR3: CASSVEPGTLYEQYF; DNA: TGTGCCAGCAGCGTAGAACCTGGGACACTATACGAGCAGTACTTC
D: -; J: TRBJ1-5; size: -; V: TRBV27; CDR3: CASSPDRAQPQQF; DNA: TGTGCCAGCAGTCCCGACAGAGCCCAGCCCCAGCAATTT
D: TRBD2; J: TRBJ2-3; size: many; V: TRBV28; CDR3: CASSYSIAGNPTDTQYF; DNA: TGTGCCAGCAGCTACTCCATAGCGGGAAACCCTACAGATACGCAGTATTTT
D: TRBD2; J: TRBJ2-1; size: once; V: TRBV4-3; CDR3: CASSRASGVTYNEQFF; DNA: TGCGCCAGCAGTCGAGCTAGCGGGGTCACCTACAATGAGCAGTTCTTC
D: TRBD1; J: TRBJ1-1; size: -; V: TRBV9; CDR3: CASSVVTGAEAFF; DNA: TGTGCCAGCAGCGTAGTCACAGGGGCTGAAGCTTTCTTT
D: -; J: TRBJ2-2; size: -; V: TRBV11-2; CDR3: CASSLNTAGELIF; DNA: TGTGCCAGCAGCTTGAACACTGCCGGGGAGCTGATTTTT
D: TRBD2; J: TRBJ2-1; size: -; V: TRBV7-8; CDR3: CASSLVRGGRAVQFF; DNA: TGTGCCAGCAGCTTAGTTCGAGGCGGGAGGGCCGTGCAGTTCTTC
D: -; J: TRBJ2-1; size: many; V: TRBV7-2; CDR3: CASNLGHSHEQFF; DNA: TGTGCCAGCAATCTCGGCCATTCCCATGAGCAGTTCTTC
D: -; J: TRBJ1-5; size: -; V: TRBV28; CDR3: CASSLYVEFQPQHF; DNA: TGTGCCAGCAGTTTGTACGTGGAATTTCAGCCCCAGCATTTT
D: -; J: TRBJ2-6; size: few; V: TRBV4-1; CDR3: CASSQEGWAGANVLTF; DNA: TGCGCCAGCAGCCAAGAGGGATGGGCTGGGGCCAACGTCCTGACTTTC
D: -; J: TRBJ1-1; size: many; V: TRBV12-3/TRBV12-4; CDR3: CASSPFPDLAFF; DNA: TGTGCCAGCAGCCCCTTTCCTGACCTCGCTTTCTTT
D: -; J: TRBJ2-3; size: few; V: TRBV4-1; CDR3: CASSPGGRGAGSTDTQYF; DNA: TGCGCCAGCAGCCCGGGCGGACGTGGGGCAGGGAGCACAGATACGCAGTATTTT
D: -; J: TRBJ2-4; size: few; V: TRBV7-9; CDR3: CASSRTATLAKNIQYF; DNA: TGTGCCAGCAGCAGGACAGCAACCTTAGCCAAAAACATTCAGTACTTC
D: -; J: TRBJ1-1; size: many; V: TRBV29-1; CDR3: CSGLGGRVDTEAFF; DNA: TGCAGCGGTCTGGGAGGCAGGGTTGACACTGAAGCTTTCTTT
D: -; J: TRBJ1-2; size: many; V: TRBV4-3; CDR3: CASSQELERYYGYTF; DNA: TGCGCCAGCAGCCAAGAGTTGGAGAGATACTATGGCTACACCTTC
D: TRBD2; J: TRBJ2-7; size: -; V: TRBV4-3; CDR3: CASSQRGGGPSYEQYF; DNA: TGCGCCAGCAGCCAACGTGGGGGAGGGCCTTCCTACGAGCAGTACTTC
D: -; J: TRBJ2-5; size: many; V: TRBV4-3; CDR3: CASSQDPWRRETQYF; DNA: TGCGCCAGCAGCCAAGATCCATGGAGGAGAGAGACCCAGTACTTC
D: -; J: TRBJ2-1; size: -; V: TRBV7-9; CDR3: CASSLSRGEQFF; DNA: TGTGCCAGCAGCTTAAGCCGTGGTGAGCAGTTCTTC
D: TRBD2; J: TRBJ2-5; size: many; V: TRBV25-1; CDR3: CASGGTKQETQYF; DNA: TGTGCCAGCGGCGGGACTAAGCAAGAGACCCAGTACTTC
D: -; J: TRBJ2-1; size: -; V: TRBV4-1; CDR3: CASSQVAYSYNEQIF; DNA: TGCGCCAGCAGCCAAGTGGCCTATTCCTACAATGAGCAGATCTTC
D: -; J: TRBJ2-7; size: few; V: TRBV18; CDR3: CASSPPAVGVYEQYF; DNA: TGTGCCAGCTCACCACCGGCAGTTGGGGTCTACGAGCAGTACTTC
D: -; J: TRBJ2-2; size: -; V: TRBV7-2; CDR3: CASSFGRPTGELFF; DNA: TGTGCCAGCAGCTTTGGGCGGCCCACCGGGGAGCTGTTTTTT